These T cell receptor beta chains were read from a single sample in a study of OX40 agonist ivuxolimab in advanced cancers. The repertoire was sequenced with immunoSEQ multiplex PCR; TCRdb's copy has only in-frame clones and lacks some. The sample includes 9,500 to 13,000 clones, less than 90% seen only once; the top ten take about 14%. The input for sequencing was CD4+ or CD8+ T cells sorted from blood, taken in a trial of the OX40 agonist ivuxolimab. These receptors came from an adult with an advanced solid tumor such as melanoma, head and neck, liver or kidney cancer. The CDR3 runs from the conserved cysteine through the conserved F or W. D genes are given only for firm matches. Not every row has a clone size; where given, it reads once, few, many or a size class.

>TRBD1|TRBV27|16|TRBJ2-5|NA
CASSLRTGTGIQEQYF
TGTGCCAGCAGTCTACGAACCGGGACAGGGATCCAGGAGCAGTACTTC
>TRBD2|TRBV7-9|15|TRBJ2-1|NA
CASSLGREKGNEQFF
TGTGCCAGCAGCTTAGGGCGGGAGAAAGGTAATGAGCAGTTCTTC
>TRBD1|TRBV27|16|TRBJ1-5|NA
CASRFGTGDLNQPQHF
TGTGCCAGCCGCTTTGGGACAGGGGATCTCAATCAGCCCCAGCATTTT
>TRBD1|TRBV13|15|TRBJ2-7|NA
CASSMGQGSLPEQYF
TGTGCCAGCAGCATGGGACAGGGAAGTCTCCCCGAGCAGTACTTC
>NA|TRBV9|14|TRBJ2-7|NA
CASSVDRFSYEQYF
TGTGCCAGCAGCGTCGACAGGTTTTCCTACGAGCAGTACTTC
>NA|TRBV9|13|TRBJ1-6|NA
CASSLGRGSPLHF
TGTGCCAGCAGCCTCGGAAGGGGTTCACCCCTCCACTTT
>NA|TRBV5-5|14|TRBJ2-7|few
CASSLLRVSDEQYF
TGTGCCAGCAGCTTGCTCAGGGTGTCGGACGAGCAGTACTTC
>TRBD1|TRBV5-6|13|TRBJ2-3|NA
CASSWTGSDTQYF
TGTGCCAGCAGCTGGACAGGGAGTGATACGCAGTATTTT
>TRBD1|TRBV28|14|TRBJ2-7|NA
CASGSNRGPYEQYF
TGTGCCAGCGGTTCGAACAGGGGGCCCTACGAGCAGTACTTC
>NA|TRBV7-2|13|TRBJ2-7|NA
CASSSHWSYEQYF
TGTGCCAGCAGCTCCCATTGGTCCTACGAGCAGTACTTC
>NA|TRBV9|15|TRBJ2-3|once
CASSVRGGDTDTQYF
TGTGCCAGCAGCGTAAGGGGGGGGGACACAGATACGCAGTATTTT
>TRBD1|TRBV7-9|14|TRBJ2-1|NA
CASSFRDSSDEQFF
TGTGCCAGCAGCTTCCGGGACAGCTCCGATGAGCAGTTCTTC
>NA|TRBV4-1|14|TRBJ1-1|NA
CASSQRQTNTEAFF
TGCGCCAGCAGCCAACGACAGACGAACACTGAAGCTTTCTTT
>TRBD1|TRBV9|14|TRBJ2-7|few
CASSPRDRPYEQYF
TGTGCCAGCAGCCCTCGGGACAGGCCCTACGAGCAGTACTTC
>TRBD2|TRBV12-5|17|TRBJ2-1|NA
CASGFETSGRTYNEQFF
TGTGCTAGTGGTTTCGAGACTAGCGGGAGAACCTACAATGAGCAGTTCTTC
>NA|TRBV7-2|15|TRBJ2-7|NA
CASSLGGGLAYEQYF
TGTGCCAGCAGCTTAGGTGGGGGATTGGCCTACGAGCAGTACTTC
>TRBD1|TRBV6-5|15|TRBJ1-2|NA
CASRTDRGSNYGYTF
TGTGCCAGCAGAACGGACAGGGGATCTAACTATGGCTACACCTTC
>NA|TRBV7-9|15|TRBJ1-4|NA
CASSSERDTNEKLFF
TGTGCCAGCAGCTCAGAACGGGACACTAATGAAAAACTGTTTTTT
>NA|TRBV27|15|TRBJ2-7|NA
CASSLDGGGAYEQYF
TGTGCCAGCAGTTTAGATGGTGGCGGTGCCTACGAGCAGTACTTC
>NA|TRBV10-3|12|TRBJ1-2|NA
CAISVPDYGYTF
TGTGCCATCAGTGTGCCCGACTATGGCTACACCTTC
>NA|TRBV6-5|14|TRBJ2-7|NA
CASSYVDRTYEQYF
TGTGCCAGCAGTTACGTAGACAGGACCTACGAGCAGTACTTC
>NA|TRBV30|13|TRBJ1-5|once
CAWSGGDHQPQHF
TGTGCCTGGAGTGGGGGGGATCATCAGCCCCAGCATTTT
>NA|TRBV6-4|14|TRBJ1-1|NA
CASSLRAENTEAFF
TGTGCCAGCAGTCTCAGGGCGGAGAACACTGAAGCTTTCTTT
>NA|TRBV4-2|15|TRBJ2-3|NA
CASSQEWGTTDTQYF
TGTGCCAGCAGCCAAGAGTGGGGGACAACAGATACGCAGTATTTT
>NA|TRBV6-1|15|TRBJ2-3|medium-sized
CASSERTGGADTQYF
TGTGCCAGCAGTGAACGGACAGGAGGGGCAGATACGCAGTATTTT
>TRBD2|TRBV7-9|15|TRBJ2-7|few
CASSWTSGGAQEQYF
TGTGCCAGCAGCTGGACTAGCGGGGGGGCTCAAGAGCAGTACTTC
>NA|TRBV2|13|TRBJ2-5|medium-sized
CASMAGHPETQYF
TGTGCCAGCATGGCGGGTCATCCGGAGACCCAGTACTTC
>NA|TRBV19|13|TRBJ1-1|NA
CASSISVNTEAFF
TGTGCCAGTAGTATATCCGTGAACACTGAAGCTTTCTTT
>TRBD2|TRBV7-8|13|TRBJ2-7|NA
CASRGTSGHEQYF
TGTGCCAGTAGGGGGACTAGCGGCCACGAGCAGTACTTC
>TRBD2|TRBV11-2|17|TRBJ2-3|NA
CASSLEIGLAGSDTQYF
TGTGCCAGCAGCTTAGAAATCGGGCTAGCGGGGAGCGATACGCAGTATTTT
>NA|TRBV30|13|TRBJ2-7|NA
CAWSVARGYEQYF
TGTGCCTGGAGTGTGGCCAGGGGCTACGAGCAGTACTTC
>NA|TRBV29-1|14|TRBJ2-7|NA
CSVGAGPGGYEQYF
TGCAGCGTTGGGGCAGGGCCCGGAGGGTACGAGCAGTACTTC
>TRBD1|TRBV30|15|TRBJ1-1|NA
CAWSEIRTGWVSAFF
TGTGCCTGGAGTGAAATCAGGACAGGGTGGGTTTCAGCTTTCTTT
>NA|TRBV4-1|13|TRBJ2-3|NA
CASSRRDEDTQYF
TGCGCCAGCAGTCGCCGGGACGAGGATACGCAGTATTTT
>NA|TRBV10-3|11|TRBJ2-7|NA
CAGGGAYEQYF
TGTGCGGGAGGGGGCGCATACGAGCAGTACTTC
>NA|TRBV7-6|13|TRBJ2-7|NA
CASSLSGSYEQYF
TGTGCCAGCAGCCTAAGCGGGTCCTACGAGCAGTACTTC
>TRBD2|TRBV4-1|14|TRBJ2-7|NA
CASSQDPGGYEQYF
TGCGCCAGCAGCCAAGATCCGGGAGGTTACGAGCAGTACTTC
>NA|TRBV5-1|18|TRBJ1-1|NA
CASSFSGSGGGGGAEAFF
TGCGCCAGCAGCTTTAGCGGTTCCGGAGGGGGAGGAGGCGCTGAAGCTTTCTTT